Given below is one TCR beta chain in context. The sample belongs to a study of blood T cell repertoires in COVID-19. Clones were sequenced by immunoSEQ multiplex PCR, and TCRdb holds only the in-frame ones, with some missing. Altogether 150,000 to 200,000 clones are present, nearly 85% being singletons, with the ten largest covering about 4.9%. CDR1 GTSNPN and CDR2 SVGIG come from the germline V gene (reference sequence). The CDR3 contains 13 residues. With 2 bases removed from V and 8 bases from J, the gap between germline ends came to 13 bases. The rearrangement uses TRBV30 and TRBJ2-4; weak D call: TRBD1 (7 bases). What was sequenced was peripheral blood. This receptor was identified in a woman between 25 and 40 years old with acute or convalescent COVID-19. The chain's CDR3 is CAWSRQGGDIQYF. The CDR3 DNA is TGTGCCTGGAGTCGCCAGGGGGGAGACATTCAGTACTTC.